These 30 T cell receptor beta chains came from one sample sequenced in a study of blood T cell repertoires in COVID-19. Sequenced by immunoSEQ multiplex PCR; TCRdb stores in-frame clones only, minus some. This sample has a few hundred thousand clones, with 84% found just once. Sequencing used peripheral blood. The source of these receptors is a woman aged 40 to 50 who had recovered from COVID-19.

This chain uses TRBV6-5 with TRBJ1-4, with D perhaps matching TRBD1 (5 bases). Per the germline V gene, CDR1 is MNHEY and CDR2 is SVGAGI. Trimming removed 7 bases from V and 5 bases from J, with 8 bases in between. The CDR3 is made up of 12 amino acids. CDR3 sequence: CASTDNNEKLFF. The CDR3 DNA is TGTGCCAGCACGGACAACAATGAAAAACTGTTTTTT.

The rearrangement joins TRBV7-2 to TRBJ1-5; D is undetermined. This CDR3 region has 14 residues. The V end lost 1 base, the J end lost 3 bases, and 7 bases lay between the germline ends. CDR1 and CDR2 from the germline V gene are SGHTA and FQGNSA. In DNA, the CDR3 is TGTGCCAGCAGCTTAGACAGTCCCAATCAGCCCCAGCATTTT. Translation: CASSLDSPNQPQHF.

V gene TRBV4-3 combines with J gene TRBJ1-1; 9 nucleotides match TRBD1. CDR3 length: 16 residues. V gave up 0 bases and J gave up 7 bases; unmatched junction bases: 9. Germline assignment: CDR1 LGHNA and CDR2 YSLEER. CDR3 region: CASSQELSGQGDEAFF. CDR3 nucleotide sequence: TGCGCCAGCAGCCAAGAATTATCGGGACAGGGCGATGAAGCTTTCTTT.

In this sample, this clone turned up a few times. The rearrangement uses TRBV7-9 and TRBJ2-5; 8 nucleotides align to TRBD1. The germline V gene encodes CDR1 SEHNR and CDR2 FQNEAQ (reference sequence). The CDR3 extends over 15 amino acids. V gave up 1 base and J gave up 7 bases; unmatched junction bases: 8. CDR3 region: CASSLEGQGAGTQYF. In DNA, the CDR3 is TGTGCCAGCAGCTTAGAGGGGCAGGGGGCCGGGACCCAGTACTTC.

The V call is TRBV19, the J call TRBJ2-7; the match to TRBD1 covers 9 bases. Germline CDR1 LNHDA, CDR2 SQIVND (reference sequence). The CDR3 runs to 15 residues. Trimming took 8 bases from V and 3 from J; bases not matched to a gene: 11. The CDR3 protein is CASRPGQGKYYEQYF. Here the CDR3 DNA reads TGTGCCAGTCGCCCGGGACAGGGAAAATACTACGAGCAGTACTTC.

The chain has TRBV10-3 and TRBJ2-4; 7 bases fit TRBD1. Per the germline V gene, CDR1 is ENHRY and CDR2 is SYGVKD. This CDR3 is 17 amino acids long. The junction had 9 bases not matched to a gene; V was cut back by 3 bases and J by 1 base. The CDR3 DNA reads TGTGCCATCAGTGAAGAGACAGGGTTGACGGCCAAAAACATTCAGTACTTC. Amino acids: CAISEETGLTAKNIQYF.

In DNA, the CDR3 is TGTGCCAGCAGTGATCTTGGGCGGGTTAGATGGACAGGGTGGAGAGAGACCCAGTACTTC. Protein: CASSDLGRVRWTGWRETQYF. The chain links TRBV2 to TRBJ2-5; 8 positions agree with TRBD1. The CDR3 consists of 20 residues. Per the germline V gene, CDR1 is SNHLY and CDR2 is FYNNEI. Trimming at V came to 3 bases and at J to 4 bases, leaving 22 bases not matched to a gene.

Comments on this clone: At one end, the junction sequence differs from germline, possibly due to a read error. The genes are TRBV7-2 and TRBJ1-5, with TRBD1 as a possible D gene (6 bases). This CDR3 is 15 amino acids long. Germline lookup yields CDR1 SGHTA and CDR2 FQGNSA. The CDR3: CASTLTGMSNQPQHF. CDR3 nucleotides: TGTGCCAGCACCTTAACAGGGATGAGCAATCAGCCCCAGCATTTT.

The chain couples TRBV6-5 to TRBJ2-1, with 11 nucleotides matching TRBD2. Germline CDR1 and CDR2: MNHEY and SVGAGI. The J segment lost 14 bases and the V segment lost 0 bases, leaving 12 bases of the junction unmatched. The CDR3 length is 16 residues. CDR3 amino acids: CASSYSLSGGGTREFF. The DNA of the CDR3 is TGTGCCAGCAGTTACTCGCTTAGCGGGGGGGGGACTAGGGAGTTCTTC.

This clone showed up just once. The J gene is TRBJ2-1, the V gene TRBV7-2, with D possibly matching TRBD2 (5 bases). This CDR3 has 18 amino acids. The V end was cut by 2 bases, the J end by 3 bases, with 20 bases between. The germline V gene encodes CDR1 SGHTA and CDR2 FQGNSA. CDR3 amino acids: CASSLRSPSPPDYNEQFF. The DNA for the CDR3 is TGTGCCAGCAGCTTAAGGTCGCCTAGCCCCCCAGACTACAATGAGCAGTTCTTC.

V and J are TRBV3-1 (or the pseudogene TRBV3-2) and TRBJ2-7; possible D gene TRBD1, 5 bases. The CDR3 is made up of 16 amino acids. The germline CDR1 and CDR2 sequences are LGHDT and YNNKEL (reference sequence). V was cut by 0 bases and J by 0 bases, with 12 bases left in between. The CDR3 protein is CASSQEGAASSYEQYF. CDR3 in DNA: TGTGCCAGCAGCCAAGAAGGGGCAGCGAGCTCCTACGAGCAGTACTTC.

The CDR3 reads CASSLEAGVRQDTQYF. DNA of the CDR3: TGTGCCAGCAGCTTAGAGGCGGGGGTTAGACAAGATACGCAGTATTTT. J is TRBJ2-3 and V is TRBV7-9, with 7 bases identical to TRBD2. Germline V lookup: CDR1 SEHNR, CDR2 FQNEAQ (reference sequence). V gave up 1 base and J gave up 5 bases; unmatched junction bases: 9. The CDR3 loop spans 16 amino acids.

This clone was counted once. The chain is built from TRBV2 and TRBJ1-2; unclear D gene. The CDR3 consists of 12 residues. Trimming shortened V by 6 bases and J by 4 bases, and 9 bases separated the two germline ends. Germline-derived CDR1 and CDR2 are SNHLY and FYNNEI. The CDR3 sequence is CASSPAGYGYTF. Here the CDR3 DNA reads TGTGCCAGCAGCCCGGCGGGCTATGGCTACACCTTC.

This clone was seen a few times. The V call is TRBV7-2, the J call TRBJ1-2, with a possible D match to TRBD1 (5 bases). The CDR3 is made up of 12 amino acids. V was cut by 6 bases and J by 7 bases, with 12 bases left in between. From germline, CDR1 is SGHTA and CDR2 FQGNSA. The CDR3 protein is CASSWKGAGYTF. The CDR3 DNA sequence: TGTGCCAGCAGTTGGAAAGGGGCTGGCTACACCTTC.

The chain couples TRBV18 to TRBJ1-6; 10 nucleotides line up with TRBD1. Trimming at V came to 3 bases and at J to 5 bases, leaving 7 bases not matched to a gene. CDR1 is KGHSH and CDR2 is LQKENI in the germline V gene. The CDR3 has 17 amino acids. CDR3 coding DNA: TGTGCCAGCTCACCCGAGACAGGGGGCCGAGATAATTCACCCCTCCACTTT. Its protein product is CASSPETGGRDNSPLHF.

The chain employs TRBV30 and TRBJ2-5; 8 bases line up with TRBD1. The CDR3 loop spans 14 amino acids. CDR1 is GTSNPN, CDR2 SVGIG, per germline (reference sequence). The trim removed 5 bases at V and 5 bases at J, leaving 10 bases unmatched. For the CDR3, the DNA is TGTGCCTGGGACAGGGGAAACCCTCGGGAGACCCAGTACTTC. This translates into CAWDRGNPRETQYF.

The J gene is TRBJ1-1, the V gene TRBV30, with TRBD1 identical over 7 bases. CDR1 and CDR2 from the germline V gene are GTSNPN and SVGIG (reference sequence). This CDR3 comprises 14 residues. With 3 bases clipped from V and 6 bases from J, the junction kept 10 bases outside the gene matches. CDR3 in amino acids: CAWRDTGVWAEAFF. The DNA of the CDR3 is TGTGCCTGGAGAGACACAGGGGTTTGGGCTGAAGCTTTCTTT. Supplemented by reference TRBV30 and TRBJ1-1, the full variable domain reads SQTIHQWPATLVQPVGSPLSLECTVEGTSNPNLYWYRQAAGRGLQLLFYSVGIGQISSEVPQNLSASRPQDRQFILSSKKLLLSDSGFYLCAWRDTGVWAEAFFGQGTRLTVV.

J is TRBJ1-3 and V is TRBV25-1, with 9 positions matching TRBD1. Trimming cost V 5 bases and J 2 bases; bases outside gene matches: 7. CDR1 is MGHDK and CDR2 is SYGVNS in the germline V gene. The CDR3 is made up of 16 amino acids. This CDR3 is CASSTLRTGAGNTIYF. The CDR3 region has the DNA TGTGCCAGCAGTACCCTGAGGACAGGGGCTGGAAACACCATATATTTT.

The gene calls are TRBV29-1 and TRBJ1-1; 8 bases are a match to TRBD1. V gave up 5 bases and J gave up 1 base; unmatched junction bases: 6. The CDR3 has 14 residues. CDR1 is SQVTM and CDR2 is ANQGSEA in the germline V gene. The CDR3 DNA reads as TGCAGCGTTCACCGAGGACAGGGGAACACTGAAGCTTTCTTT. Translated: CSVHRGQGNTEAFF.

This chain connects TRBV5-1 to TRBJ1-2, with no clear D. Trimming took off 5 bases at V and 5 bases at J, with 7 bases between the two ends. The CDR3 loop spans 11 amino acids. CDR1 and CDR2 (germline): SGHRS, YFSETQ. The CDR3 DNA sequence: TGCGCCAGCAGGGAGACTTATGGCTACACCTTC. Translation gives CASRETYGYTF.

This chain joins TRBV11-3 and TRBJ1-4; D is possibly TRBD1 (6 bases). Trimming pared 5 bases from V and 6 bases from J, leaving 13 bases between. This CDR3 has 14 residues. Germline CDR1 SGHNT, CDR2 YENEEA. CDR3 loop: CASSPGRGDEKLFF. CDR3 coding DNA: TGTGCCAGCAGCCCCGGCAGGGGTGATGAAAAACTGTTTTTT.

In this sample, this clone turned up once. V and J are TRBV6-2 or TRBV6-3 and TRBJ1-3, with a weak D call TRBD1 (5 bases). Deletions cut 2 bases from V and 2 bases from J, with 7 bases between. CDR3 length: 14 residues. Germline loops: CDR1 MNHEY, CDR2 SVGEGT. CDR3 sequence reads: CASSYRTPGNTIYF. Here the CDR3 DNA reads TGTGCCAGCAGTTACCGGACACCTGGAAACACCATATATTTT.

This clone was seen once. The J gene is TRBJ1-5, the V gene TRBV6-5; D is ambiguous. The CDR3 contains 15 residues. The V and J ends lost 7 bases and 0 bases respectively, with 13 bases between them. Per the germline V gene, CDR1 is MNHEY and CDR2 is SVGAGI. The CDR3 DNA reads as TGTGCCAGCACATCACAGATTAATAGCAATCAGCCCCAGCATTTT. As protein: CASTSQINSNQPQHF.

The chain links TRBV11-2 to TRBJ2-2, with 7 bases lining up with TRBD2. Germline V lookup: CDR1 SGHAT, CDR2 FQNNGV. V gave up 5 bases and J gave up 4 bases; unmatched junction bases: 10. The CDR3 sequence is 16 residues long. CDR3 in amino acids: CASSLTGGVGTGELFF. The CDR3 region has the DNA TGTGCCAGCAGCCTCACGGGGGGTGTAGGCACCGGGGAGCTGTTTTTT.

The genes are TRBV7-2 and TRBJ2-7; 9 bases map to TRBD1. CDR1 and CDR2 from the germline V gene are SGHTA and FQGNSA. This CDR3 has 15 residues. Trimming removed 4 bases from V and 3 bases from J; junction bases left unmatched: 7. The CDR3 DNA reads TGTGCCAGCAGCTCGACCGGGACAGGGAACTACGAGCAGTACTTC. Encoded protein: CASSSTGTGNYEQYF.

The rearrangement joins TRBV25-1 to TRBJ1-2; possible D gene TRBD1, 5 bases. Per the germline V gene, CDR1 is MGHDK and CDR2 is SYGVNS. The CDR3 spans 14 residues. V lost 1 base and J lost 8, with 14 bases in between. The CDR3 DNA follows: TGTGCCAGCAGTGAATTTGGGGAGGGGAGCGGCTACACCTTC. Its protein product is CASSEFGEGSGYTF.

For the CDR3, the DNA is TGTGCTAGTGGTTTGGTACGGAATGAAAGTAGGAGGCTCACGCCCTACGAGCAGTACTTC. As protein: CASGLVRNESRRLTPYEQYF. The chain combines TRBV12-5 with TRBJ2-7, with D perhaps matching TRBD2 (5 bases). CDR3 length equals 20 residues. Germline CDR1 is LGHNT and CDR2 is FRNRAP. V lost 0 bases and J 2 bases, leaving 26 bases between the germline ends.

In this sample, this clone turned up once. CDR3 nucleotide sequence: TGTGCCAGCAGCCCGGGACAGGCTGAGAACTATGGCTACACCTTC. Amino acids: CASSPGQAENYGYTF. This chain joins TRBV7-2 and TRBJ1-2; 8 bases are a match to TRBD1. Trimming took 5 bases from V and 2 from J; bases not matched to a gene: 7. The CDR3 spans 15 residues. Germline V gives CDR1 SGHTA, CDR2 FQGNSA.

The CDR3 region is CASSESSGSTDTQYF. CDR3 DNA sequence: TGTGCCAGCAGTGAATCTAGCGGGAGCACAGATACGCAGTATTTT. The chain joins TRBV2 to TRBJ2-3, with 8 positions matching TRBD2. V was pared by 2 bases and J by 0 bases, with 1 base of the junction left unmatched. The CDR3 is 15 residues long. The germline V gene encodes CDR1 SNHLY and CDR2 FYNNEI. Based on the CDR3 plus reference TRBV2 and TRBJ2-3, the full variable domain is EPEVTQTPSHQVTQMGQEVILRCVPISNHLYFYWYRQILGQKVEFLVSFYNNEISEKSEIFDDQFSVERPDGSNFTLKIRSTKLEDSAMYFCASSESSGSTDTQYFGPGTRLTVL.

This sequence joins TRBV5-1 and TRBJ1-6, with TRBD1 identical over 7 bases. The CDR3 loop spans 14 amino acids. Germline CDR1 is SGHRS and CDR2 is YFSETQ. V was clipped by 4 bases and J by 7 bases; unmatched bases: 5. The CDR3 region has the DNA TGCGCCAGCAGCCCCGGGACAGAGAATTCACCCCTCCACTTT. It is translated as CASSPGTENSPLHF.